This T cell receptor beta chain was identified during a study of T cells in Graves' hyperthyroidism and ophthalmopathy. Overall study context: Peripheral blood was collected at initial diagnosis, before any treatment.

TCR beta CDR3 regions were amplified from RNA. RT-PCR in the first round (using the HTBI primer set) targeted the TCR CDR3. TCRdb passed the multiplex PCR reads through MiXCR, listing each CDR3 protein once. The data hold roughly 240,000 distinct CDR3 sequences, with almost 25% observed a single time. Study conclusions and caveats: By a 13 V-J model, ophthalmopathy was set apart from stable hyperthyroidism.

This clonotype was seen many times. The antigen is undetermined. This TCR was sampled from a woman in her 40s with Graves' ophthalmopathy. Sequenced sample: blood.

The CDR3 loop is CASSQEVGVGNAKNIQYF. The CDR3 region has the DNA TGTGCCAGCAGCCAAGAGGTGGGCGTCGGAAACGCCAAAAACATTCAGTACTTC. The V and J genes are TRBV4-2 and TRBJ2-4; D not resolved. Trimming took 0 bases from V and 1 from J, leaving 16 bases between them. This CDR3 has 18 residues. Germline V lookup: CDR1 LGHNA, CDR2 YNFKEQ.